This entry is about one TCR beta chain. As originally analysed: Researchers report that nucleated cell counts were estimated from reference gene primer amplification. Assay: immunoSEQ multiplex PCR; the TCRdb copy retains only in-frame clones and omits some. V and J calls and clone size are copied from that table; D and trimming were computed from the DNA. Of some 200,000 clones in the sample, approximately 78% were seen once. CDR1 and CDR2 from the germline V gene are SGHDT and YYEEEE. V dropped 2 bases and J dropped 3 bases, with 11 bases sitting between them. The CDR3 sequence is 14 residues long. This sample was included in a study of blood T cell repertoires in COVID-19. As for the study in general: Collection of acute and convalescent COVID-19 samples took place in the United States, Italy and Spain. PBMCs, B-cell-depleted T cells, or T cells provided the cDNA or gDNA that made up the material.

The V and J genes are TRBV5-6 and TRBJ1-1; D gene unclear. The clonotype comes from a woman aged 40 to 50 with acute or convalescent COVID-19. Sequencing was performed on peripheral blood. Written as DNA, the CDR3 is TGTGCCAGCAGCTTAAACGAGGCCGACACTGAAGCTTTCTTT. It encodes CASSLNEADTEAFF.